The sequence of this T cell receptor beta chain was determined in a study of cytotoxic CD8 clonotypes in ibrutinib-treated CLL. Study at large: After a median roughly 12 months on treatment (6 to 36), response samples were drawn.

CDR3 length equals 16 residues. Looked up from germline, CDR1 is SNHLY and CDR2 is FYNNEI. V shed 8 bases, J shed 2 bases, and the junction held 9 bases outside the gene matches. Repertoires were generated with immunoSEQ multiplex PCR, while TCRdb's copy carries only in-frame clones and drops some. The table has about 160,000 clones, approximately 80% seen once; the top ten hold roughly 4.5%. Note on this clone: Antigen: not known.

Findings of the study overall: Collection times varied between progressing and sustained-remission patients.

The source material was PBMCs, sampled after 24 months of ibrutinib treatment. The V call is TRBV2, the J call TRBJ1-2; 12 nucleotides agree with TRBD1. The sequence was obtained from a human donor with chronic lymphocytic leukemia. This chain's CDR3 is CASQRTGQGANYGYTF. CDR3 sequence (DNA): TGTGCCAGCCAAAGAACGGGACAGGGGGCCAACTATGGCTACACCTTC.